This TCR beta chain was identified during a study of T cells after yellow fever vaccination (dated by TCRdb to the late 2010s). As for the study more broadly: Staining for CD3, CD45RA, CCR7 and CD95 was used to sort memory subsets (EM, EMRA, CM and Tscm) on a BD FACS Aria III. The SMART-Seq v4 Ultra Low Input RNA kit was used to prepare libraries from fractions with low cell numbers. To follow T-cell clones before and after primary and booster YFV17D yellow fever vaccination, bulk TCR alpha and beta repertoires were sequenced over time. Two healthy male donors, one aged 18 to 30 and one aged 30 to 40 years, made up the cohort. Blood samples were taken at several timepoints before and after primary and secondary immunization, and bulk PBMC replicates and cell subsets were isolated. Sorting of memory subsets took place on days 0, 15 and 45 and at 18 months after primary vaccination, as well as on days 0, 15 and 45 after the 30-year booster.

The research as a whole found: The secondary T-cell response was weaker than the primary response but faster, peaking on day 5 instead of day 15. In the sorted memory subsets on day 0, nearly all of the vaccine-responding clonotypes fell below detection. Because only two donors were included in the study, the extent to which the findings can be generalized is limited. A small share of clonotypes occurred in both CD4 and CD8 compartments, likely arising from convergent recombination. After the booster, most clones that had expanded after primary vaccination were detected again (around 97% of CD4 and roughly nine tenths of CD8), suggesting broad maintenance of memory. Computational filtering was needed because FACS-sorted repertoires could contain abundant contaminating clonotypes from the bulk population.

A word on this clonotype: It has no much larger one-base neighbor in the sample; base qualities were not kept.

The sample's treatment or condition label, in plain terms: live attenuated yellow fever vaccine strain. A standard Ficoll-Paque protocol was used to isolate PBMCs from peripheral blood. The RNeasy Micro Kit was used to extract RNA from sorted memory subsets. The germline ends are 19 bases apart after V is trimmed by 9 bases and J by 4 bases. The germline V gene yields SGHVS for CDR1 and FQNEAQ for CDR2. The CDR3 measures 15 amino acids from cysteine to phenylalanine. CDR3 DNA is the only sequence kept; it has 45 bases, read in frame from the first base. Sequenced on an Illumina NovaSeq 6000. TCR cDNA was synthesized by 5'RACE template switching, which introduced a universal primer site and unique molecular identifiers. Priming for cDNA synthesis came from both the TCR alpha and TCR beta constant segments. Two PCR steps were used to amplify libraries, with sample barcodes and sequencing adapters being added in the second step. Sequencing of libraries was done on Illumina HiSeq 2500 (2x100 bp) or NovaSeq (2x150 bp). As for how the authors treated the data: Demultiplexing of reads and collapsing into UMI consensus sequences were performed with MIGEC, and V(D)J alignment was carried out with MiXCR. Vaccine-responding clonotypes were defined with edgeR using replicate PBMC samples, requiring FDR below 0.01 and a log2 fold change above 5 up to day 15. CD4 or CD8 identity was assigned to each bulk clonotype according to whether the clonotype was present at higher abundance in the sequenced CD4 repertoire or the sequenced CD8 repertoire. To estimate how each clone was distributed across memory phenotypes, clonotype frequencies in memory subsets were weighted by FACS-sorted cell numbers. TCRdb ran its own pipeline on the public reads, namely fastp trimming at Q25 and MiXCR clone calling, and kept in-frame beta chains. When rows share a CDR3 protein, they turn into one entry using the most common DNA and genes. The V and J calls shown here were made by TCRdb, not taken from the authors' results. The sample contains 45,000 to 75,000 distinct CDR3 sequences, 5.5% to 6% of them found a single time. Together, the top ten hold about 28% of the sample.

The chain uses TRBV7-8 and TRBJ1-5; the D gene is perhaps TRBD1, on 6 matching bases. Sequencing used PBMCs, either bulk or a sorted T-cell subset (CD4+, CD8+, memory, or dextramer-sorted; not recorded which), obtained on the day of the yellow fever booster vaccination. The origin of this receptor is a man between 18 and 29 years old who received the YFV17D yellow fever vaccine. The CDR3: CASTHAGAMNQPQHF. The sequence in DNA is TGTGCCAGTACTCACGCAGGGGCCATGAATCAGCCCCAGCATTTT.